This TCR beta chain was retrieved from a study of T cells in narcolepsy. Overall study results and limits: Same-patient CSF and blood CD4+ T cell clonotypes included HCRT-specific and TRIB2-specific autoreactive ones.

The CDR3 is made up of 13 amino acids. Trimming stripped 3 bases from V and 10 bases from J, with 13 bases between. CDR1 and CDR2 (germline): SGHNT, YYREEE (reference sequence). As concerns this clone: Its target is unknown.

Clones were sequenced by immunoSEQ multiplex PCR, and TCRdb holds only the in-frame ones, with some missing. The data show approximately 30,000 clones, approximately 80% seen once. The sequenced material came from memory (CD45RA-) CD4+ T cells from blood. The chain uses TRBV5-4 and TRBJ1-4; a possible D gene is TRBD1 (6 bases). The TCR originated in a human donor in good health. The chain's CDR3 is CASSSRTDGKLFF. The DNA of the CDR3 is TGTGCCAGCAGCTCCCGGACAGACGGAAAACTGTTTTTT.